This TCR beta chain was recorded in a study of cytomegalovirus exposure and HLA in healthy donors. For the study at large: It was reported in a later analysis that the same platform had been used for the roughly 130 validation repertoires as for the roughly 670 first-cohort repertoires. Broader study findings: Listed as cytomegalovirus-associated were 150 or so TCR beta chains. A classifier reportedly called cytomegalovirus status with high sensitivity and specificity.

Measured with immunoSEQ multiplex PCR; TCRdb has only the in-frame clones, and not every one. This table holds roughly 75,000 clones, around 94% found once. Concerning this clone: Its target is unknown.

Germline V gene lookup returns CDR1 SGDLS and CDR2 YYNGEE. V was trimmed by 0 bases and J by 5 bases, leaving 14 bases between them. The CDR3 is 15 amino acids. The specimen was PBMCs. The chain has TRBV9 and TRBJ1-1; D gene uncertain. The sequence was collected from a woman aged 18-29 years in good health and CMV-seronegative. The CDR3 region has the DNA TGTGCCAGCAGCGTAGGAACTTACAGAGGGACTGAAGCTTTCTTT. Translated, it gives CASSVGTYRGTEAFF.